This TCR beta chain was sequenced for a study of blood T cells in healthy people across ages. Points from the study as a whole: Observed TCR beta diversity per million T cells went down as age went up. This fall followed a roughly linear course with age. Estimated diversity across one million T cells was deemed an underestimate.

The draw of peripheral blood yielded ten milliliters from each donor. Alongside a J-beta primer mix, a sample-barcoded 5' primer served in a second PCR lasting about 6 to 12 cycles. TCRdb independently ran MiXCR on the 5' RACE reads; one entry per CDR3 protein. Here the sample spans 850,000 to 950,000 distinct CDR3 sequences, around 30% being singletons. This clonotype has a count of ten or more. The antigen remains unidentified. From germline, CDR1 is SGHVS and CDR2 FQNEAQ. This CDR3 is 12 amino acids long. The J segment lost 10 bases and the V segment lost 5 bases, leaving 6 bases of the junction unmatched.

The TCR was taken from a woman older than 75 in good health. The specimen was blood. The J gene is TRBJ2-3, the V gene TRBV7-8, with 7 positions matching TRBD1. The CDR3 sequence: CASSTGQSSQYF. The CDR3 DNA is TGTGCCAGCAGCACGGGACAGTCTTCGCAGTATTTT. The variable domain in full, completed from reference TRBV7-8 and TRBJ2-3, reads GAGVSQSPRYKVAKRGQDVALRCDPISGHVSLFWYQQALGQGPEFLTYFQNEAQLDKSGLPSDRFFAERPEGSVSTLKIQRTQQEDSAVYLCASSTGQSSQYFGPGTRLTVL.